The count of the clone carrying this T cell receptor (beta chain) is one. This could be a read error, since a much larger clone is one nucleotide away. A read error is likely, as this CDR3 ends without the conserved phenylalanine or tryptophan. The CDR3 runs 13 residues. Germline V gene sequence: CDR1 SNHLY, CDR2 FYNNEI. V was pared by 9 bases and J by 4 bases, with 3 bases of the junction left unmatched. The data derive from a study of T cells in Graves' hyperthyroidism and ophthalmopathy. The CDR3 regions of TCR beta were amplified from RNA transcripts. Initially, a first-round RT-PCR of the TCR CDR3 employed the HTBI primer set. TCRdb reanalysed the multiplex PCR reads using MiXCR and keeps one entry per CDR3 protein. There are roughly 630,000 distinct CDR3 sequences in the sample; about 15% occur only once, and roughly 6.6% lies in the top ten.

Sequencing was performed on blood. This TCR derives from a woman in her thirties with Graves' hyperthyroidism. The chain uses TRBV2 and TRBJ2-2, with 9 positions matching TRBD2. CDR3 loop: CARGTSPTGELFL. DNA for the CDR3: TGTGCCAGGGGGACTAGCCCCACCGGGGAGCTGTTTCTT.